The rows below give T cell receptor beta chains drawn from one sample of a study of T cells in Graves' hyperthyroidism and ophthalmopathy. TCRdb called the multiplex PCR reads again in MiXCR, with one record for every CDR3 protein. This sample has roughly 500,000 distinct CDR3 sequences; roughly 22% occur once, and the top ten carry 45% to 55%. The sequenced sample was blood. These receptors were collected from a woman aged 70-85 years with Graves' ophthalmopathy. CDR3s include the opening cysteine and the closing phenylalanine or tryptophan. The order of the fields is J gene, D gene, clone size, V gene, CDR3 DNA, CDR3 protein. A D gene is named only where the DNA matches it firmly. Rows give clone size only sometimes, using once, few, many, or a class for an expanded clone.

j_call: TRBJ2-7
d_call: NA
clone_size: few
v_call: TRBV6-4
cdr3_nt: TGTGCCAGCAGTCGGGACTTCCTCGGGGAGCAGTACTTC
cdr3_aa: CASSRDFLGEQYF

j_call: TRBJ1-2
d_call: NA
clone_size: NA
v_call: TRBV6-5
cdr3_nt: TGTGCCAGCAGTTACTCGATAAGGGACGGGGGATATGGCTACACCTTC
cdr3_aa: CASSYSIRDGGYGYTF

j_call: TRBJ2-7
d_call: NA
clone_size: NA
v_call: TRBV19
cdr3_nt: TGTGCCAGTAGTATTACAGACGGATTTTACGAGCAGTACTTC
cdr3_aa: CASSITDGFYEQYF

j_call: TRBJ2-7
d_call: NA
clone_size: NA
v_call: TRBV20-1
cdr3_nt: TGCAGTGCGCCCCAGGACCGCACCTACGAGCAGTACTTC
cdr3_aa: CSAPQDRTYEQYF

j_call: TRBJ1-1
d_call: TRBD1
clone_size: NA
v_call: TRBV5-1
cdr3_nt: TGTGCCAGCAGCGTGGGACAGACGGGATCCACTGAAGCTTTCTTT
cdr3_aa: CASSVGQTGSTEAFF

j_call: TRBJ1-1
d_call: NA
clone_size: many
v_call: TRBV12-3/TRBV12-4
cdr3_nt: TGTGCCAGCAGCACAACACTATCCGTGGGAGAAGCTTTCTTT
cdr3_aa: CASSTTLSVGEAFF

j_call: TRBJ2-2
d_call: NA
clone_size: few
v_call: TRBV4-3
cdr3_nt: TGCGCCACCAGGGTCGCAGCGGGCACCGGGGAGCTGTTTTTT
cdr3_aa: CATRVAAGTGELFF

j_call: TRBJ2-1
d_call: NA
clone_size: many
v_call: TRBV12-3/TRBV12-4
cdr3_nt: TGTGCCAGCAGTTTTCGAGGGGGTGGTAGATACAATGAGCAGTTCTTC
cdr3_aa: CASSFRGGGRYNEQFF

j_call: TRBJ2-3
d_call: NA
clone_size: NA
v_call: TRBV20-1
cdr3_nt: TGCAGTGCTAGCGAGGGAGCGCCTTCCCCGGGAGATACGCAGTATTTT
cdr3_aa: CSASEGAPSPGDTQYF

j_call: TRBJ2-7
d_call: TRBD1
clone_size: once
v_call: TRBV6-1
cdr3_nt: TGTGCCAGCGGACCGGACAGGCGTTACTACGAGCAGTACTTC
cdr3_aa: CASGPDRRYYEQYF

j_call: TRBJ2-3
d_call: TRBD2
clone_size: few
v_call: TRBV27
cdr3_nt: TGTGCCAGCCGATCGACTAGCATACATACGCAGTATTTT
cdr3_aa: CASRSTSIHTQYF

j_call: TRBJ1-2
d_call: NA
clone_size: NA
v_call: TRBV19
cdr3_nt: TGTGCCAGTAGTGGAAAGGGGGGGAACTATGGCTACACCTTC
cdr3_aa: CASSGKGGNYGYTF

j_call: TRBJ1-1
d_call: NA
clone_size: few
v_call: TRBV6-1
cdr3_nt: TGTGCCAGCAGCGTAGGATTCCAGGGAGGAGGGAACACTGAAGCTTTCTTT
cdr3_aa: CASSVGFQGGGNTEAFF

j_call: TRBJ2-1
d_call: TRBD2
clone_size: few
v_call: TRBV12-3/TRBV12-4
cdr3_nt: TGTGCCAGCATTAGTAGAGCGGGAGCCTACAATGAGCAGTTCTTC
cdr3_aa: CASISRAGAYNEQFF

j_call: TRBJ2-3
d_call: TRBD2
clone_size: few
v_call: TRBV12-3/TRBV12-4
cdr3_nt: TGTGCCAGCAGTTTGAGTAGCGGGAGTGCAGATACGCAGTATTTT
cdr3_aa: CASSLSSGSADTQYF

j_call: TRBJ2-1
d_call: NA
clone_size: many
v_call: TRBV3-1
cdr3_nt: TGTGCCAGCAGCGATGGACAGTTCGCCAATGAGCAGTTCTTC
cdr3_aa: CASSDGQFANEQFF

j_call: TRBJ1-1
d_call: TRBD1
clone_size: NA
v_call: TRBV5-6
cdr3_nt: TGTGTCAGCAGCCTGACAGGGGGCGTCACTGAAGCTTTCTTT
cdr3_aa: CVSSLTGGVTEAFF

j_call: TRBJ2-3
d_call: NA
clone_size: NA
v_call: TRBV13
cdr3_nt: TGTGCCAGCAGGAACCTCGGAGGGAACACAGATACGCAGTATTTT
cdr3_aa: CASRNLGGNTDTQYF

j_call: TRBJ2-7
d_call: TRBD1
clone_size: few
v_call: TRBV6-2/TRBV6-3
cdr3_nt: TGTGCCAGCTCACCACAGTGGGGACAGGGCACAGATCGCCGGCCCTACGAGCAGTACTTC
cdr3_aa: CASSPQWGQGTDRRPYEQYF

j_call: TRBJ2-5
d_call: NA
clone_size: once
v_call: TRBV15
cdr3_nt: TGTGCCACCAGCCCTAGTGGGGGGGCGAAGACCCAGTACTTC
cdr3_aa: CATSPSGGAKTQYF

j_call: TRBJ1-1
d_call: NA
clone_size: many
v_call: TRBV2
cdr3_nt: TGTGCCAGCACGGGCAGGGTCACTGAAGCTTTCTTT
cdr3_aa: CASTGRVTEAFF

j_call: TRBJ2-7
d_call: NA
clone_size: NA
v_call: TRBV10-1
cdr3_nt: TGCGCCAGCAGTGAGGTCGGGACGGGTGAGGACGAGCAGTACTTC
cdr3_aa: CASSEVGTGEDEQYF

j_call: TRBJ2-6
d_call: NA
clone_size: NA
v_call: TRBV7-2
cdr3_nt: TGTGCCAGCAGCTTCGCCAACGTCCTGACTTTC
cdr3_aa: CASSFANVLTF

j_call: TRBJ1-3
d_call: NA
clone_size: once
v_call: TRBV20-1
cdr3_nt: TGCAGTGCTACAGGAGAAAACACCATATATTTT
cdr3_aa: CSATGENTIYF

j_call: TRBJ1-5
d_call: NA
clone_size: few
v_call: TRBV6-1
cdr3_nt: TGTGCCAGCAGCAGGAGCGCACGTGGGAGCAATCAGCCCCAGCATTTT
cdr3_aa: CASSRSARGSNQPQHF

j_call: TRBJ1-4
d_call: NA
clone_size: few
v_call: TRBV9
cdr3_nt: TGTGCCAGCAGCGTAGGAGGGGGGTTTAATGAAAAACTGTTTTTT
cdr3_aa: CASSVGGGFNEKLFF

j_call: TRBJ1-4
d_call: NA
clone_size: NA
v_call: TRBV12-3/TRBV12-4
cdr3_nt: TGTGCCAGCAGTTTAGCGCGCGGTAATAATGAAAAACTGTTTTTT
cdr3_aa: CASSLARGNNEKLFF

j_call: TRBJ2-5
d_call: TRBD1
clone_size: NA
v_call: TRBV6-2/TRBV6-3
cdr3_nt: TGTGCCAGCAGTGGGGACAGGGGTGGCCAAGAGACCCAGTACTTC
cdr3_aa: CASSGDRGGQETQYF

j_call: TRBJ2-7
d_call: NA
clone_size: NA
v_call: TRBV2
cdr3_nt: TGTGCCAGCAGTGAAGGGGGGGCGTACTACGAGCAGTACTTC
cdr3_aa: CASSEGGAYYEQYF

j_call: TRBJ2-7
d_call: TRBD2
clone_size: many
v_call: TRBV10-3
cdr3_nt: TGTGCCATCAGTGTGGGAGCGGGAGAAGGGTACGAGCAGTACTTC
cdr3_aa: CAISVGAGEGYEQYF

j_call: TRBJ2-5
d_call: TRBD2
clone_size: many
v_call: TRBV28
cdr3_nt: TGTGCCACCACCGGTGGGACTAGTCGAGAGACCCAGTACTTC
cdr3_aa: CATTGGTSRETQYF

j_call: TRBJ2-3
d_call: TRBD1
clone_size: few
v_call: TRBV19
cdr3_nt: TGTGCCAGGCCTGCAGGGGGCTGTGTCACAGATACGCAGTATTTT
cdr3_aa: CARPAGGCVTDTQYF

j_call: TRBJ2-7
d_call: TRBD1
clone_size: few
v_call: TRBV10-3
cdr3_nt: TGTGCCATCAGTGAGTCGGGGACAGGGGGTTACGAGCAGTACTTC
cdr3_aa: CAISESGTGGYEQYF

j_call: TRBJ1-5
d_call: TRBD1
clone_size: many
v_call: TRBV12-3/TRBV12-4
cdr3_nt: TGTGCCACGTCAAGGGGACAGGGAAGCAATCAGCCCCAGCATTTT
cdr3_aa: CATSRGQGSNQPQHF

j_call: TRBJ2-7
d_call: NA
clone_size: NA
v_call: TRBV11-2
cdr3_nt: TGTGCCAGCAGCTTAGGGTTCGGGCAGTACTTC
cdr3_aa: CASSLGFGQYF

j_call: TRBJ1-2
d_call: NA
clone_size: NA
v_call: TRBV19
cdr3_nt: TGTGCCAGTACGCAGTCCCTCTATGGCTACACCTTC
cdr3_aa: CASTQSLYGYTF